The entry below describes one TCR beta chain. Per the original methods: The assay estimated nucleated cells by amplifying reference gene primers. Only in-frame clones appear in the TCRdb table, and some are missing; sequencing was by immunoSEQ multiplex PCR. The V and J calls and the clone size are those of that table, but D and trimming were determined from the DNA. The sample yields more than 300,000 clones, 75% to 90% seen once. These data belong to a study of blood T cell repertoires in COVID-19. Study in general: Samples taken during acute and convalescent COVID-19 were collected in the United States, Italy and Spain.

Seattle's cohort entered during active infection and was followed longitudinally. The germline CDR1 and CDR2 sequences are MNHEY and SMNVEV (reference sequence). The CDR3 contains 12 residues. V lost 0 bases and J lost 10; bases outside the gene matches: 0. The chain couples TRBV27 to TRBJ2-1, with TRBD1 matching over 7 bases. The sequenced sample consisted of peripheral blood. The receptor was derived from a woman aged 45-59 years with COVID-19, enrolled during active disease. DNA of the CDR3: TGTGCCAGCAGTTTATCACAGGGGGAGCAGTTCTTC. Translation gives CASSLSQGEQFF.